This paragraph reports one T cell receptor (beta chain). What it binds is not known. With the Oncomine TCR Beta short-read assay, DNA from cultured CD4+ T cells was sequenced. Using its own MiXCR run on the PCR reads, TCRdb lists one record per CDR3 protein. The profile shows approximately 21,000 distinct CDR3 sequences, roughly three fifths of them singletons. This entry comes from a study of vaccination and CD4 T cells after COVID-19. Whole-study context: There were six male and four female convalescents, and two of them were Hispanic. Notes on the study in general: Clonotypes reactive to SARS-CoV-2 had a median that went up from 21 to 38, but not significantly.

The treatment is: roughly ten-day PBMC culture with coronavirus spike peptide pools or control peptides (ViraFEST assay). After expanding antigen-specific T cells with peptide pools, ViraFEST sequenced their TCRs. Sequenced here: CD4+ T cells from blood, cultured in vitro, sampled after SARS-CoV-2 vaccination. This TCR was sampled from a human donor who had recovered from COVID-19.

The CDR3 coding sequence is TGTGCCAGCAGTTTAGCCGGGACGGCTAACTACGAGCAGTACTTC. Its translation is CASSLAGTANYEQYF. The chain is built from TRBV12-3 or TRBV12-4 and TRBJ2-7; D possibly matches TRBD1 or TRBD2 (5 bases each). The V end was cut by 0 bases, the J end by 3 bases, with 12 bases between. The CDR3 runs 15 residues.